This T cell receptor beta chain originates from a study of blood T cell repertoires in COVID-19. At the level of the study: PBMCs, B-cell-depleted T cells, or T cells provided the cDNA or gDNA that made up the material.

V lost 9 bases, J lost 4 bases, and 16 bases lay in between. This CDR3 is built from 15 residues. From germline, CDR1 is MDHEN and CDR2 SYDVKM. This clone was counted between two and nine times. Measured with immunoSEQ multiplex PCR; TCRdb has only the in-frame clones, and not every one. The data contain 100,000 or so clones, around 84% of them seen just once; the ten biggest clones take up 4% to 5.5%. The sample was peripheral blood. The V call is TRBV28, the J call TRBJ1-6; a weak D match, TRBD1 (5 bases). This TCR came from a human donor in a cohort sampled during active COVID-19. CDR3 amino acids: CASYGGDRYNSPLHF. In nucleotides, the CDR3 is TGTGCCAGTTACGGCGGGGACCGTTATAATTCACCCCTCCACTTT. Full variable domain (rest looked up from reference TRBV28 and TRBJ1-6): DVKVTQSSRYLVKRTGEKVFLECVQDMDHENMFWYRQDPGLGLRLIYFSYDVKMKEKGDIPEGYSVSREKKERFSLILESASTNQTSMYLCASYGGDRYNSPLHFGNGTRLTVT.